The 28 T cell receptor beta chains below come from one sample, sequenced in a study of CD4 T cells in relation to SARS-CoV-2 and coronaviruses. Sequenced by immunoSEQ multiplex PCR; TCRdb stores in-frame clones only, minus some. The sample records tens of thousands of clones, over 70% being singletons. Antigens of these TCRs are unknown. Specimen: naive CD4+ T cells from PBMCs, cultured in vitro. The subset here: naive CD4+ T cells isolated by negative enrichment. The receptors originated from an adult with COVID-19.

The CDR3 region is CASSLSSGGDYEQYF. The CDR3 DNA reads as TGTGCCAGCAGTCTCAGTAGCGGGGGGGACTACGAGCAGTACTTC. The chain links TRBV9 to TRBJ2-7, with 11 bases fitting TRBD2. V dropped 5 bases and J dropped 3; count of bases not matched to a gene: 7. Germline loops: CDR1 SGDLS, CDR2 YYNGEE. CDR3 length: 15 amino acids.

The chain is built from TRBV19 and TRBJ2-1; D remains ambiguous. This CDR3 comprises 16 residues. Trimming removed 4 bases from V and 0 bases from J, with 13 bases in between. Germline V gene sequence: CDR1 LNHDA, CDR2 SQIVND (reference sequence). CDR3 sequence (DNA): TGTGCCAGTAGTAGGAGACTGCTGGGCTCCTACAATGAGCAGTTCTTC. Translated, it gives CASSRRLLGSYNEQFF.

V gene TRBV20-1 combines with J gene TRBJ2-5; D is unclear. CDR3 length: 11 residues. Between the trimmed V and J ends, which lost 5 bases and 1 base, there was a span of 5 bases. The germline CDR1 and CDR2 sequences are DFQATT and SNEGSKA (reference sequence). The CDR3 DNA is TGCAGTGCTCTAGGCCAAGAGACCCAGTACTTC. Its translation is CSALGQETQYF.

The chain employs TRBV7-2 and TRBJ1-1, with D perhaps matching TRBD1 (6 bases). The CDR3 has 16 amino acids. Germline V gene lookup returns CDR1 SGHTA and CDR2 FQGNSA. The V end lost 4 bases, the J end lost 5 bases, and 20 bases lay between the germline ends. The CDR3: CASSSVRPGATTEAFF. The CDR3 DNA is TGTGCCAGCAGCTCAGTACGCCCGGGGGCTACTACTGAAGCTTTCTTT.

The chain combines TRBV7-3 with TRBJ2-3; no firm D call. CDR3 length: 14 amino acids. V dropped 5 bases and J dropped 4 bases, with 13 bases sitting between them. Germline V gene lookup returns CDR1 SGHTA and CDR2 FQGTGA. This CDR3 is CASSPLGSADTQYF. CDR3 nucleotides: TGTGCCAGCAGCCCCTTAGGCTCCGCAGATACGCAGTATTTT.

In its sample, this clone was seen once. The gene calls are TRBV7-6 and TRBJ2-5; D not certain. Trimming removed 2 bases at V and 0 bases at J, with 13 bases between. The CDR3 sequence is 16 residues long. Germline V gives CDR1 SGHVS, CDR2 FNYEAQ. CDR3 loop: CASSLILPRYQETQYF. In nucleotides, the CDR3 is TGTGCCAGCAGCTTAATTCTCCCTAGGTACCAAGAGACCCAGTACTTC.

V usage is TRBV23-1 and J usage is TRBJ2-1; 13 bases map to TRBD2. TRBV23-1 counts as an open reading frame of uncertain function. V was clipped by 3 bases and J by 7 bases; unmatched bases: 3. This CDR3 contains 15 residues. The CDR3 spells CASSHGTSGKNEQFF. The CDR3 DNA is TGCGCCAGCAGTCACGGGACTAGCGGGAAAAATGAGCAGTTCTTC.

V and J are TRBV19 and TRBJ1-2; D uncertain. Germline CDR1 reads LNHDA; CDR2 reads SQIVND (reference sequence). CDR3 length equals 12 residues. The V and J ends lost 7 bases and 4 bases respectively, with 10 bases between them. CDR3 nucleotides: TGTGCCAGTACCTCTTCGGGCTATGGCTACACCTTC. Translation gives CASTSSGYGYTF.

The sample holds one count of this clone. The genes are TRBV28 and TRBJ1-3, with 8 bases matching TRBD1. The CDR3 runs to 16 residues. Trimming removed 7 bases from V and 6 bases from J; junction bases left unmatched: 14. Per germline, CDR1 MDHEN and CDR2 SYDVKM. CDR3 loop: CASMGVRGRSVNTIYF. The CDR3 nucleotides read TGTGCCAGCATGGGTGTCAGGGGGCGTTCGGTAAACACCATATATTTT.

The rearrangement uses TRBV5-1 and TRBJ2-1; 8 bases align to TRBD2. Germline V CDR1 and CDR2: SGHRS, YFSETQ. The CDR3 loop spans 16 amino acids. J was trimmed by 6 bases and V by 3 bases; bases with no gene match: 11. DNA for the CDR3: TGCGCCAGCAGCTGGGAGACTAGCGAGAAGTTCAATGAGCAGTTCTTC. Its protein product is CASSWETSEKFNEQFF.

This clone occurred once. The chain has TRBV29-1 and TRBJ2-2; 13 bases match TRBD2. Trimming at V came to 4 bases and at J to 6 bases, leaving 8 bases not matched to a gene. The V gene's germline CDR1 is SQVTM and CDR2 ANQGSEA. This CDR3 comprises 16 residues. The CDR3 loop reads CSVGGLAGVIAGELFF. The CDR3 bases are TGCAGCGTTGGCGGACTAGCGGGAGTTATCGCCGGGGAGCTGTTTTTT.

This chain uses TRBV2 with TRBJ2-5; 12 bases line up with TRBD2. In germline, CDR1 is SNHLY, CDR2 FYNNEI. The V segment lost 6 bases and the J segment 5 bases; nucleotides outside the gene matches: 7. The CDR3 loop spans 15 amino acids. Here the CDR3 reads CASRMTSGRGETQYF. The CDR3 nucleotides are TGTGCCAGCAGGATGACTAGCGGGAGAGGTGAGACCCAGTACTTC.

This sequence joins TRBV19 and TRBJ2-6, with 8 bases lining up with TRBD2. The length of the CDR3 is 17 residues. CDR1 is LNHDA and CDR2 is SQIVND in the germline V gene (reference sequence). Losses at the gene ends were 7 bases for V and 0 bases for J; bases not matched to a gene: 8. The CDR3 bases are TGTGCCAGTATGGTTACTAGCGGTAGCTCTGGGGCCAACGTCCTGACTTTC. Protein sequence: CASMVTSGSSGANVLTF.

V and J are TRBV6-5 and TRBJ1-1; 9 positions match TRBD1. Germline trimming cut 11 bases from V and 3 bases from J; bases unmatched to any gene: 10. The CDR3 has 14 residues. The germline V gene has CDR1 MNHEY and CDR2 SVGAGI. This CDR3 reads CASLGRQGDTEAFF. The CDR3 nucleotides read TGTGCCTCTCTCGGAAGACAGGGGGACACTGAAGCTTTCTTT.

The chain links TRBV2 to TRBJ1-6; D not certain. The germline V gene encodes CDR1 SNHLY and CDR2 FYNNEI. The CDR3 loop spans 12 amino acids. Trimming shortened V by 3 bases and J by 5 bases, and 2 bases separated the two germline ends. CDR3 sequence reads: CASSEDNSPLHF. CDR3 coding DNA: TGTGCCAGCAGTGAGGATAATTCACCCCTCCACTTT.

The chain uses TRBV19 and TRBJ2-2, with 10 nucleotides matching TRBD2. The CDR3 is 17 residues long. J gave up 5 bases and V 4 bases, and 10 bases lay outside the gene matches. Germline assignment: CDR1 LNHDA and CDR2 SQIVND (reference sequence). Here the CDR3 reads CASSKTSGRDSTGELFF. The CDR3 bases are TGTGCCAGTAGTAAGACGAGCGGGAGGGATTCAACCGGGGAGCTGTTTTTT.

The chain links TRBV7-9 to TRBJ2-7; possible D gene TRBD1, 7 bases. Germline values: CDR1 SEHNR, CDR2 FQNEAQ (reference sequence). The ends were cut back, 5 bases at V and 7 bases at J, with 15 bases in the middle. This CDR3 is 13 amino acids long. CDR3: CASSAGQTQEQYF. The CDR3 DNA sequence: TGTGCCAGCAGCGCGGGACAGACTCAGGAGCAGTACTTC.

This clone was detected only once. The chain recombines TRBV6-6 with TRBJ2-1; maybe TRBD1 (6 bases). Trimming stripped 2 bases from V and 4 bases from J, with 12 bases between. Germline CDR1 and CDR2: MNHNY and SVGAGI (reference sequence). There are 15 residues in the CDR3. CDR3 coding DNA: TGTGCCAGCAGTTACCTACAGGGAACTTACAATGAGCAGTTCTTC. Translation: CASSYLQGTYNEQFF.

The chain links TRBV20-1 to TRBJ1-1; D gene ambiguous. Trimming left V 1 base short and J 2 bases short, with 2 bases between. The CDR3 runs to 11 residues. Germline-derived CDR1 and CDR2 are DFQATT and SNEGSKA (reference sequence). For the CDR3, the DNA is TGCAGTGCTAGAGCAAACACTGAAGCTTTCTTT. Amino acid sequence: CSARANTEAFF.

The chain links TRBV7-9 to TRBJ2-7; 9 bases fit TRBD1. The V gene's germline CDR1 is SEHNR and CDR2 FQNEAQ (reference sequence). The CDR3 consists of 14 residues. Losses at the gene ends were 4 bases for V and 6 bases for J; bases not matched to a gene: 7. CDR3 protein: CASSSGTGMREQYF. In DNA form, the CDR3 reads TGTGCCAGCAGCTCCGGGACAGGGATGCGCGAGCAGTACTTC.

The gene calls are TRBV4-2 and TRBJ1-3, with 7 bases fitting TRBD1. The CDR3 covers 19 residues. The germline gives CDR1 LGHNA, CDR2 YNFKEQ. Trimming removed 0 bases from V and 0 bases from J; junction bases left unmatched: 11. CDR3 loop: CASSQDPARTGSSGNTIYF. Here the CDR3 DNA reads TGTGCCAGCAGCCAAGATCCCGCCAGGACAGGTTCCTCTGGAAACACCATATATTTT.

V usage is TRBV30 and J usage is TRBJ2-2; D uncertain. V was trimmed by 2 bases and J by 1 base, leaving 11 bases between them. The CDR3 extends over 15 amino acids. Germline V lookup: CDR1 GTSNPN, CDR2 SVGIG (reference sequence). CDR3 sequence: CAWSMRRRNTGELFF. The CDR3 nucleotides read TGTGCCTGGAGTATGAGACGCCGGAACACCGGGGAGCTGTTTTTT.

There are a few counts of this clone. V and J are TRBV7-9 and TRBJ2-7, with D perhaps matching TRBD1 (5 bases). The germline V gene encodes CDR1 SEHNR and CDR2 FQNEAQ (reference sequence). This CDR3 has 16 residues. Deletions cut 2 bases from V and 0 bases from J, with 14 bases between. The CDR3, as DNA: TGTGCCAGCAGCTTATTCGCCCCACAGGACTCCTACGAGCAGTACTTC. This sequence encodes CASSLFAPQDSYEQYF. The complete variable domain, with remaining parts taken from reference TRBV7-9 and TRBJ2-7, reads DTGVSQNPRHKITKRGQNVTFRCDPISEHNRLYWYRQTLGQGPEFLTYFQNEAQLEKSRLLSDRFSAERPKGSFSTLEIQRTEQGDSAMYLCASSLFAPQDSYEQYFGPGTRLTVT.

The V call is TRBV2, the J call TRBJ2-1; weak D call: TRBD2 (5 bases). The CDR3 sequence is 15 residues long. In germline, CDR1 is SNHLY, CDR2 FYNNEI. V lost 6 bases, J lost 0 bases, and 12 bases lay in between. Here the CDR3 DNA reads TGTGCCAGCAGGGAGAGCGGATCCTCCTACAATGAGCAGTTCTTC. It specifies CASRESGSSYNEQFF.

This clone was found once. The chain couples TRBV10-3 to TRBJ2-7; weak D call: TRBD1 (5 bases). This CDR3 contains 14 residues. The germline CDR1 and CDR2 sequences are ENHRY and SYGVKD. Trimming pared 10 bases from V and 3 bases from J, leaving 19 bases between. The CDR3 DNA reads TGTGCCACTACCCCTGACAGAGGAAGCTACGAGCAGTACTTC. Protein product: CATTPDRGSYEQYF.

The chain employs TRBV5-5 and TRBJ1-2; possibly TRBD1 for D (5 bases). The V end was cut by 4 bases, the J end by 5 bases, with 18 bases between. CDR1 is SGHKS and CDR2 is YYEKEE in the germline V gene (reference sequence). CDR3 size: 15 residues. The CDR3 sequence: CASSTPGPNSYGYTF. For the CDR3, the DNA is TGTGCCAGCAGCACACCGGGACCCAACAGTTATGGCTACACCTTC.

This clone has just a few counts. This chain links TRBV6-5 with TRBJ1-1; no definite D call. The germline V gene encodes CDR1 MNHEY and CDR2 SVGAGI. There are 13 residues in the CDR3. Trimming took 10 bases from V and 0 from J, leaving 12 bases between them. The CDR3 protein is CATRTDLNTEAFF. The CDR3 DNA reads as TGTGCCACCAGGACGGATCTGAACACTGAAGCTTTCTTT.

The CDR3 protein is CASRGTSGFYNEQFF. CDR3 coding DNA: TGCGCCAGCAGGGGGACTAGCGGGTTCTACAATGAGCAGTTCTTC. This chain joins TRBV10-2 and TRBJ2-1; TRBD2 matches 12 bases. The CDR3 extends over 15 amino acids. V shed 6 bases and J 3 bases; nucleotides not matched to a gene: 3. Germline CDR1 WSHSY, CDR2 SAAADI.